The 8 T cell receptor beta chains below were found in one sample sequenced in a study of shared clonotypes between healthy human individuals. CD8 cells regarded as naive lacked CD45RO, were positively chosen for CCR7, and omitted terminally differentiated effector memory CD45RA+ cells. Assay: immunoSEQ multiplex PCR; the TCRdb copy retains only in-frame clones and omits some. The table lists under 600,000 clones, roughly 98% of them singletons. The sequencing input was naive CD8+ T cells sorted from blood. These receptors were taken from a man aged 25 to 40 in good health.

The gene calls are TRBV28 and TRBJ2-7; D possibly corresponds to TRBD2 (5 bases). CDR3 length: 14 residues. Germline V gene sequence: CDR1 MDHEN, CDR2 SYDVKM. Trimming removed 3 bases from V and 7 bases from J, with 16 bases in between. In DNA, the CDR3 is TGTGCCAGCAGTTTGGGTTCGTTTTGGGAGGAGCAGTACTTC. Its translation: CASSLGSFWEEQYF.

This chain uses TRBV28 with TRBJ2-1; TRBD1 agrees at 9 bases. V lost 5 bases and J lost 0; bases outside the gene matches: 11. Germline V CDR1 and CDR2: MDHEN, SYDVKM. The CDR3 has 18 residues. In DNA form, the CDR3 reads TGTGCCAGCAGTATCCCCTGGACAGGGGCGCCCTCCTACAATGAGCAGTTCTTC. Translating it yields CASSIPWTGAPSYNEQFF.

This sequence joins TRBV5-4 and TRBJ2-5; tentatively, D is TRBD2 (6 bases). Looked up from germline, CDR1 is SGHNT and CDR2 is YYREEE (reference sequence). V lost 3 bases, J lost 0 bases, and 9 bases lay in between. The CDR3 runs 14 residues. The DNA for the CDR3 is TGTGCCAGCAGCTCCCGGGACTACCAAGAGACCCAGTACTTC. It specifies CASSSRDYQETQYF.

The chain couples TRBV29-1 to TRBJ2-3, with a tentative D call TRBD2 (6 bases). The CDR3 contains 17 residues. Germline CDR1 is SQVTM and CDR2 is ANQGSEA. V was shortened by 1 base and J by 2 bases, with 19 bases between the two germline ends. CDR3 in DNA: TGCAGCGTTGAAGGATTAACGGGGCCGGGAGACACAGATACGCAGTATTTT. Protein sequence: CSVEGLTGPGDTDTQYF.

Note on this clone: Other DNA sequences within the sample encode an identical CDR3. The chain carries TRBV6-5 and TRBJ2-7; D call uncertain. Trimming pared 6 bases from V and 3 bases from J, leaving 9 bases between. This CDR3 has 12 amino acids. Germline CDR1 reads MNHEY; CDR2 reads SVGAGI. CDR3 in amino acids: CASSRNGYEQYF. CDR3 coding DNA: TGTGCCAGCAGCCGAAACGGCTACGAGCAGTACTTC.

The chain joins TRBV6-4 to TRBJ1-1; no definite D call. This CDR3 is built from 14 residues. V lost 4 bases, J lost 3 bases, and 12 bases lay in between. CDR1 is MRHNA and CDR2 is SNTAGT in the germline V gene. CDR3 in DNA: TGTGCCAGCAGTGTTTGGGCGAGGGACACTGAAGCTTTCTTT. Protein sequence: CASSVWARDTEAFF.

The chain combines TRBV6-5 with TRBJ1-4; the D is unclear. Trimming pared 1 base from V and 1 base from J, leaving 1 base between. The CDR3 is 13 residues long. CDR1 and CDR2 from the germline V gene are MNHEY and SVGAGI. The DNA of the CDR3 is TGTGCCAGCAGTTACTTAACTAATGAAAAACTGTTTTTT. Encoded protein: CASSYLTNEKLFF.

This chain links TRBV5-5 with TRBJ2-1, with D hard to call. Germline V CDR1 and CDR2: SGHKS, YYEKEE (reference sequence). Trimming removed 4 bases from V and 2 bases from J, with 16 bases in between. The length of the CDR3 is 16 residues. The CDR3 coding sequence is TGTGCCAGCAGCCAAAAAGACGGGCCAGCCTACAATGAGCAGTTCTTC. Its translation is CASSQKDGPAYNEQFF.